Here is one T cell receptor beta chain with its context. This entry comes from a study of cytomegalovirus exposure and HLA in healthy donors. Method: immunoSEQ multiplex PCR; TCRdb's copy keeps in-frame clones and lacks some. The repertoire consists of 150,000 or so clones, with about 86% occurring once and the leading ten covering about 2.2%. This CDR3 is built from 14 residues. CDR1 is MDHEN and CDR2 is SYDVKM in the germline V gene. Between the trimmed V and J ends, which lost 2 bases and 2 bases, there was a span of 10 bases. This chain links TRBV28 with TRBJ2-7; D might be TRBD1 (6 bases). The source is a human donor in good health. The sequencing sample was made of PBMCs. CDR3: CASSLPGEAYEQYF. In DNA, the CDR3 is TGTGCCAGCAGTTTACCAGGGGAAGCCTACGAGCAGTACTTC.